This T cell receptor beta chain was captured by sequencing in a study of blood T cell repertoires in COVID-19. Study information: COVID-19 samples, acute and convalescent, were from the United States, Italy and Spain. From T cells, B-cell-depleted T cells, or PBMCs came the material, which was cDNA or gDNA.

The J segment lost 11 bases and the V segment lost 3 bases, leaving 7 bases of the junction unmatched. The germline CDR1 and CDR2 sequences are SGHAT and FQDESV (reference sequence). The CDR3 length is 13 residues. Authors' processing steps: Amplification with reference gene primers provided the estimates of nucleated cell counts. Method: immunoSEQ multiplex PCR; TCRdb's copy keeps in-frame clones and lacks some. D and trimming come from the DNA, and the V and J calls and clone size come from that table. The sample includes under 200,000 clones, almost 85% seen only once; the top ten take 6% to 9%. This rearrangement joins TRBV11-1 to TRBJ2-3, with 8 positions matching TRBD2. The sample comprised peripheral blood. This clonotype originated in a middle-aged man who had recovered from COVID-19. The CDR3 loop reads CASSLGRSGRQYF. The CDR3, as DNA: TGTGCCAGCAGCTTGGGGCGCAGCGGGAGGCAGTATTTT.